The T cell receptor beta chain under discussion was sequenced for a study of CD8+ T cells in alopecia areata. The treatment was: oral pan-JAK inhibitor, 5-10 mg twice daily. Once RNA had been extracted, it was reverse transcribed into cDNA to act as the sequencing template. Libraries were prepared by immunoSEQ multiplex PCR; TCRdb keeps only in-frame clonotypes and omits some of them. In the table there are fewer than 250,000 clones, over 40% of which are singletons. V lost 2 bases to trimming and J lost 9 bases, with 17 bases between them. From germline, CDR1 is GTSNPN and CDR2 SVGIG (reference sequence). The CDR3 runs to 14 residues.

The clonotype was recovered from a human donor with alopecia areata. The sample here was CD4+ T cells sorted from blood, taken between weeks 36 and 40, from a patient treated with tofacitinib. This rearrangement joins TRBV30 to TRBJ2-4; possibly TRBD1 for D (6 bases). CDR3 coding DNA: TGTGCCTGGAGTCCCCAGGGGCGTCAGCTCATTCAGTACTTC. Residues: CAWSPQGRQLIQYF.